This T cell receptor beta chain is from a study of T cells in Graves' hyperthyroidism and ophthalmopathy. Authors of the study amplified TCR beta CDR3 regions from RNA transcripts. The TCR CDR3 first-round RT-PCR relied on the HTBI primer set. TCRdb passed the multiplex PCR reads through MiXCR, listing each CDR3 protein once. The table includes some 300,000 distinct CDR3 sequences, 12% to 15% detected once. Germline CDR1 SQVTM, CDR2 ANQGSEA. The CDR3 covers 14 residues. The germline V and J ends were trimmed by 1 base and 4 bases, with 13 bases remaining between them. This chain joins TRBV29-1 and TRBJ1-1, with D unclear. The specimen was blood. The TCR sequence derives from a woman aged 35 to 49 with Graves' hyperthyroidism. The CDR3 region is CSVEATVIGTEAFF. CDR3 nucleotides: TGCAGCGTTGAAGCGACGGTTATTGGCACTGAAGCTTTCTTT.